The clone carrying this T cell receptor beta chain was picked up one time. Antigen specificity is unknown. The source of the sample is a study of vaccination and CD4 T cells after COVID-19. Study at large: Post-vaccination samples were procured at a median of around 78 days following dose two (range 14 to 241).

V was clipped by 0 bases and J by 0 bases, with 7 bases between them. The V gene's germline CDR1 is SGDLS and CDR2 YYNGEE. CDR3 size: 14 residues. Scientists ran DNA taken from cultured CD4+ T cells through the Oncomine TCR Beta short-read assay for sequencing. From the PCR reads, TCRdb called clonotypes with MiXCR, one entry per CDR3 protein. Here the sample spans more than 15,000 distinct CDR3 sequences, approximately 68% being singletons. Treatment defined: approximately 11-day PBMC culture with coronavirus spike peptide pools or control peptides (ViraFEST assay). After expanding antigen-specific T cells with peptide pools, ViraFEST sequenced their TCRs.

The genes are TRBV9 and TRBJ2-7, with D perhaps TRBD1 (5 bases). Input material: CD4+ T cells from blood, cultured in vitro. The clonotype was recovered from a human donor who had recovered from COVID-19. CDR3 sequence (DNA): TGTGCCAGCAGCGTAGGGGGCAACTCCTACGAGCAGTACTTC. Protein product: CASSVGGNSYEQYF.